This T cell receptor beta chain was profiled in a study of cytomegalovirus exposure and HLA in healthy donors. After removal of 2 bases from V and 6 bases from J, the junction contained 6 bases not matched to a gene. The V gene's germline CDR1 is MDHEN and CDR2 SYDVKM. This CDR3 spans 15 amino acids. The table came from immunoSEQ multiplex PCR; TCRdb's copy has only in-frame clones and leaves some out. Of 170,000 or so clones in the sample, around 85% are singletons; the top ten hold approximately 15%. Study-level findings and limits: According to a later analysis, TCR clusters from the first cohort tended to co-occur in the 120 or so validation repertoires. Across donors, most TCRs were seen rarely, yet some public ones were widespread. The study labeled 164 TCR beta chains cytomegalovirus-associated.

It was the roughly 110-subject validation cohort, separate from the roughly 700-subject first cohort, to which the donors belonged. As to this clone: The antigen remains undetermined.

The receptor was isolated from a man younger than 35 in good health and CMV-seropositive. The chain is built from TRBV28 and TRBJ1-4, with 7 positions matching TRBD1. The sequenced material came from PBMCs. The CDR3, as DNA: TGTGCCAGCAGTTTAGGGGGACAGATGGATGAAAAACTGTTTTTT. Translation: CASSLGGQMDEKLFF.